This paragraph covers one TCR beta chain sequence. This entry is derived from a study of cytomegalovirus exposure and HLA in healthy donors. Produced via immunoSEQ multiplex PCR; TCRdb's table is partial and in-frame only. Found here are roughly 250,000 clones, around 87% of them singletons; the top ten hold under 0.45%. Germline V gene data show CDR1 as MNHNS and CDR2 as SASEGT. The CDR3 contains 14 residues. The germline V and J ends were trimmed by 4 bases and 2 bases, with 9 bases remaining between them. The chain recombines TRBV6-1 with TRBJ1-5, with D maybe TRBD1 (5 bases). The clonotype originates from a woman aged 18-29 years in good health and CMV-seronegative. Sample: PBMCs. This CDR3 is CASSAETGNQPQHF. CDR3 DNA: TGTGCCAGCAGTGCGGAGACAGGCAATCAGCCCCAGCATTTT.